This T cell receptor beta chain is drawn from a study of PD-1 blockade in classical Hodgkin lymphoma. Study-wide results and caveats: Newly diagnosed patients had baseline TCR diversity that was reportedly lower than that of healthy donors. TCR diversity rose significantly by C4D1 in CD4+ but not CD8+ cells. Complete responders started with a diversity level that resembled newly diagnosed patients at baseline.

Germline CDR1 and CDR2: MNHNS and SASEGT. The CDR3 sequence is 13 residues long. V shed 4 bases and J shed 3 bases, with 10 bases lying between them. Profiling relied on immunoSEQ multiplex PCR, and the TCRdb table lists in-frame clones only, not all of them. The sample carries about 20,000 clones, over 75% recorded once. Time point here: cycle 4 day 1 (C4D1), after more than five weeks of nivolumab. Every patient had relapsed following autologous stem cell transplantation, and cohorts differed in brentuximab vedotin exposure. This clone appeared a few times. Its cognate antigen is unknown. This chain connects TRBV6-1 to TRBJ2-7; D is unclear. This TCR derives from a human donor with classical Hodgkin lymphoma. The sequenced sample was peripheral blood mononuclear cells (PBMCs), obtained before the fourth cycle of nivolumab. This chain's CDR3 is CASSVNRDYEQYF. The CDR3 nucleotides are TGTGCCAGCAGTGTGAACAGAGACTACGAGCAGTACTTC.